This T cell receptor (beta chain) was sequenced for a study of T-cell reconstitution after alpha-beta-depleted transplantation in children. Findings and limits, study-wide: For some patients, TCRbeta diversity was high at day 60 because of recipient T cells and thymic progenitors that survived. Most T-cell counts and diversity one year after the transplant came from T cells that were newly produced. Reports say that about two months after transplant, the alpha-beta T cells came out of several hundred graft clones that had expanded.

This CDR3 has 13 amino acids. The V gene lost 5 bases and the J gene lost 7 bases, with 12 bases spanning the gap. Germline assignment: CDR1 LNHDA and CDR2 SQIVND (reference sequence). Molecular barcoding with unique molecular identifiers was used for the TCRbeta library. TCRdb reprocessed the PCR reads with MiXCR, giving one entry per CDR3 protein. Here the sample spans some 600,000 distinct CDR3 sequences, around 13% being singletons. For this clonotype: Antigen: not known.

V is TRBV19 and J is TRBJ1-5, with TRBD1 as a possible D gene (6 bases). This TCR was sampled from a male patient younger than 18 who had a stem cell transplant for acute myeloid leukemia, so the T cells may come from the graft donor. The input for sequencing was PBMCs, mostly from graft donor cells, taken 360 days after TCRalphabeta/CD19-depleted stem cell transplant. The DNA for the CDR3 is TGTGCCAGTAGTCCCCGGGACAACCAGCCCCAGCATTTT. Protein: CASSPRDNQPQHF.